This is a list of T cell receptor beta chains from one sample in a study of vaccination and CD4 T cells after COVID-19. Their cognate antigens are unknown. TCRdb passed the PCR reads through MiXCR, listing each CDR3 protein once. The sample lists about 16,000 distinct CDR3 sequences, around 30% occurring once. Sequencing input: cultured CD4+ T cells from blood. All receptors come from a human donor with COVID-19. Both conserved end residues are part of each CDR3.

j_call	v_call	cdr3_aa
TRBJ1-4	TRBV6-1	CASRKQGATNEKLFF
TRBJ2-3	TRBV24-1	CATSDPGVDTQYF
TRBJ1-6	TRBV28	CASSPWGRHNSPLHF
TRBJ1-6	TRBV6-1	CASRRTGPSSYNSPLHF
TRBJ2-5	TRBV5-4	CASSNSHQETQYF
TRBJ2-4	TRBV29-1	CSAAGQGSKNIQYF
TRBJ1-5	TRBV12-3/TRBV12-4	CASMGGYSNQPQHF
TRBJ1-5	TRBV7-6	CASSLDPGGQPQHF
TRBJ1-2	TRBV2	CANVREQGAGGYTF
TRBJ1-3	TRBV4-3	CASSQGLGGAGNTIYF
TRBJ1-5	TRBV15	CATSKGTGLGTTNQPQHF
TRBJ1-2	TRBV7-9	CASSLKSTGGAGYGYTF
TRBJ2-2	TRBV28	CASRPPRGLGELFF
TRBJ1-6	TRBV21-1	CASSKHTGWGSYNSPLHF
TRBJ2-7	TRBV6-1	CASSTGHSGETYEQYF
TRBJ2-1	TRBV27	CASSPYSGGALNEQFF
TRBJ2-5	TRBV20-1	CSARLVSGGETQYF
TRBJ2-5	TRBV6-5	CASSSVTTSQYF